These T cell receptor beta chains were read from a single sample in a study of blood T cell repertoires in COVID-19. Profiling relied on immunoSEQ multiplex PCR, and the TCRdb table lists in-frame clones only, not all of them. The sample holds 250,000 to 300,000 clones, about 90% seen once. The sample comprised peripheral blood. Receptors originate from a woman between 50 and 59 years old with COVID-19, enrolled during active disease. Both conserved end residues are trimmed from each CDR3.

TRBV19	TRBJ2-1	ASSRGTSGRSNNEQF
TRBV5-4	TRBJ1-6	ASSPQAVNNSPLH
TRBV2	TRBJ1-5	ASSRGTGDLNQPQH
TRBV9	TRBJ2-3	ASSVSGYTDTQY
TRBV7-2	TRBJ1-4	ASSWRNEKLF
TRBV2	TRBJ1-2	AGAQGFVNYGYT
TRBV20-1	TRBJ2-3	SAGVAGVTDTQY
TRBV29-1	TRBJ1-4	SVDFRRGGNEKLF
TRBV5-4	TRBJ1-6	ASSFDRDNSPLH
TRBV11-3	TRBJ2-1	ASSLMRNNEQF